Here is one TCR beta chain with its context. The target of this receptor is not known. This sample was taken from a study of cytomegalovirus exposure and HLA in healthy donors listed by TCRdb under 2017. Study-level background: According to an earlier analysis of 587 of the donors, roughly 180 million T cells yielded some 110 million unique TCR beta sequences and 250 to 350 Gb of sequence data. Approximately 310 gigabases of sequencing data and approximately 80 million unique TCR sequences were included in an early release covering 550 to 650 HLA-typed donors. Of the roughly 390 genotyped donors, approximately 83% fell in the genetic ancestry cluster associated with self-reported Caucasian donors. The study aimed to test whether signatures of past pathogen exposure could be identified by cataloging public T cell receptors. The T cell repertoires of about 700 subjects were profiled by immunosequencing and related to cytomegalovirus serostatus. Besides the first cohort of roughly 660 subjects, a separate validation cohort made up of 120 different subjects was used. The study combined high-throughput TCR immunosequencing, statistical association of individual TCRs with disease status, and machine learning to predict cytomegalovirus infection status. A later analysis re-analyzed previously published TCR beta repertoires from 550 to 700 donors and added high-resolution HLA genotyping to study TCR occurrence patterns. Rather than drawing on any new phenotypic data, the later analysis identified candidate immune exposures from TCR beta sequences and the way those sequences occurred across donors. An earlier analysis of roughly 580 of the donors used high-throughput TCR beta sequencing to judge whether each TCR beta V gene segment behaved as functional or pseudogenic. Donor age, sex, ethnicity and CMV serostatus were compiled alongside the repertoire data. In a later genetic analysis, genome-wide SNP genotypes for about 60% of the 666 donors were used, and that subset was treated as a discovery cohort. All discovery cohort repertoires had been generated using a single sequencing platform. Both class I and class II loci were covered by HLA typing, at four-digit resolution. The number of donors typed differed by locus, with about 629-630 for A, B, C, DRB1 and DQB1, roughly 520 for DQA1, under 610 for DPA1, and some 470 for DPB1. Four to six DR-DQ haplotypes were handled as single units for association and clustering, since linkage in the cohort was strong. Among 300 to 500 genotyped donors of the cohort, an average of approximately 220,000 unique TCR beta nucleotide sequences was sequenced per donor, of which about 20% were non-productive.

The cohort was made up of 500 to 800 healthy bone marrow donors. Cohort members were all nominally healthy when sampled, although unrecorded immune exposures were likely present. The donor tested CMV seronegative, placing the donor among the 350 or so seronegative members of the cohort. A peripheral blood sample was collected from each donor, and TCR beta sequencing was performed on peripheral blood mononuclear cells. The Qiagen DNeasy Blood Extraction Kit was used to extract genomic DNA from the blood cell samples. The library was made by the immunoSEQ multiplex PCR assay. A mixture of 60 forward primers for TCR Vbeta segments and 13 reverse primers for TCR Jbeta segments was used in the multiplex PCR. The CDR3 region of rearranged TCR beta genes was amplified from genomic DNA with a multiplex PCR assay. Amplified TCR beta libraries were sequenced as 87-base-pair reads on the Illumina HiSeq System. The study's processing was this. A later analysis counted about 76 million unique TCR beta chains across the 666 repertoires, and some 11 million of these chains were shared by at least two donors. Raw reads were error-corrected and collapsed into unique sequences with a nearest-neighbor algorithm that merged closely related sequences to remove PCR and sequencing errors. To assign V, D and J gene segments, CDR3 sequences were aligned to IMGT reference sequences. For a sequence to be retained, at least a six-nucleotide match to both a V gene segment and a J gene segment was required. A rearrangement was called productive if the CDR3 had no stop codons and remained in frame with V and J, and every other rearrangement was called non-productive. Following IMGT convention, CDR3 was defined as the stretch from the second conserved V-encoded cysteine to the conserved J-encoded phenylalanine. Sequences without an unambiguous match to a single V gene segment were excluded from the earlier analysis of almost 600 of the donors. An earlier analysis of a few hundred of the donors classified V segments as functional when productive rearrangements were above 56.7% and as segregating when the standard deviation between donors was above 5%. A statistical classification framework was developed to diagnose cytomegalovirus status using the catalog of TCR beta chain sequences. In a later analysis, V and J genes were assigned by comparing TCR nucleotide sequences against IMGT/GENE-DB human TR gene sequences. Using the TCRdist pipeline, a later analysis assigned CDR3 sequences along with most-parsimonious VDJ recombination scenarios. In a later analysis, every TCR beta chain was defined by the combination of its CDR3 amino acid sequence and its V-gene family, and reads without a unique V-gene family were dropped. To address suspected cross-contamination and a sequencing artifact, a later analysis removed a few hundred highly shared, low-generation-probability nucleotide sequences. A later analysis calculated a clonal expansion index for each public chain from normalized within-repertoire ranks of inferred template counts. Generation probabilities in a later analysis came from a VDJ recombination model fitted to out-of-frame rearrangements, and those results were checked against IGoR. A later analysis scored TCR-TCR, TCR-HLA and TCR-CMV co-occurrence with hypergeometric tests, applying a repertoire-size bias correction to TCR pairs. A later analysis estimated false discovery rates by permuting HLA or CMV assignments 20 times. In a later analysis, co-occurring TCRs were grouped using DBSCAN, and TCRdist sequence similarity was added for clustering within HLA-allele-positive subsets. Repertoires with fewer than 30,000 or more than 120,000 public chains were left out of co-occurrence clustering, as were four to six repertoires with anomalous nucleotide sharing. As stored in TCRdb, this immuneACCESS dataset retains in-frame rearrangements with V and J assigned. A fraction of the clones does not appear; measured against another copy, unresolved V genes explain less than half of the discrepancy, and the remainder lacks a known reason. D and trimming come from the DNA, and the V and J calls and clone size come from that table. The record for this sample contains approximately 110,000 clones. The top ten constitute 2.5% to 3% of the sample.

From cysteine to phenylalanine, the CDR3 is 16 amino acids long. Here the CDR3 DNA is all that survives: 48 bases in frame from base 1. Trimming takes 5 bases off V and 1 base off J; junction bases not matched to a gene: 8. CDR1 and CDR2, looked up from the germline V gene, are SGHVS and FQNEAQ. Study-level results and caveats: In this cohort, only TCR beta chains were sequenced, and detectable features were limited by the absence of alpha or paired-chain data. Some IMGT-functional V segments, including TRBV6-2 and TRBV6-3, could not be told apart with the 87-base-pair reads, so those segments were excluded. Presence/absence analyses assumed roughly uniform sequencing depth across donors, an assumption that may not hold. V-gene and J-gene trimming of TCR beta chains was associated with a missense DCLRE1C variant in a later genetic analysis, and the association was replicated in an independent cohort. The classifier was reported to diagnose cytomegalovirus status with high specificity and sensitivity in both the original and validation cohorts. According to a later analysis, TCR association rates differed among HLA loci, with DRB1 alleles showing the most associated TCRs and HLA-C alleles showing the fewest. In a later analysis, several top co-occurrence clusters were reported to appear linked to parvovirus B19, influenza, CMV and Epstein-Barr virus. In an earlier analysis of about 540 of the donors, most TCR beta V segments were observed in productive rearrangements about 90% or about 30% of the time, broadly matching IMGT annotations. According to the authors, the approach could potentially be generalized to other disease states and immunological phenotypes. A cluster of highly shared sequence variants was judged likely to be a technical artifact of the sequencing pipeline. At a false discovery rate of 0.05, a later analysis linked roughly 17,000 TCR beta sequences to specific HLA alleles. A few of the identified cytomegalovirus-associated TCR beta chains were confirmed in vitro to be specific for cytomegalovirus antigens. A further reported finding was that TCR beta sequences accurately predicted the HLA-A and HLA-B alleles for most subjects in the first cohort. A later analysis found that most CMV-associated TCR beta chains appeared HLA-restricted, with HLA associations seemingly driven largely by CMV exposure. Most TCR sequences were seen in very few donors, while some public TCRs were found in many individuals. A later genetic analysis reported fewer N-insertions in productive TCRs among donors in an Asian-associated ancestry cluster than the roughly 690-donor mean. Because some donors lacked HLA typing at each locus, the association tests relied only on the typed subset. The study gave a list of over 150 TCR beta chains associated with cytomegalovirus. Linkage disequilibrium might explain the correlated functional status among segregating V segments, but an unknown experimental factor could not be ruled out. The earlier analysis of a few hundred of the donors excluded some 16 rarely observed V segments, including chromosome 9 orphons, because counts were too low. Compared with equally common non-associated chains, HLA-associated TCR beta chains in a later analysis were more clonally expanded and had lower generation probabilities. Immune exposure information for the cohort was limited to CMV serostatus. Assigning TCR associations to individual alleles was difficult when HLA alleles, especially DR and DQ, strongly co-occurred.

Recombination joined TRBV7-8 with TRBJ2-3; TRBD2 fits 8 bases in the junction. Input material: PBMCs. The clonotype comes from a man younger than 45 in good health and CMV-seronegative. DNA sequence: TGTGCCAGCAGCCGACCTCAAGCGGGAGGCACAGATACGCAGTATTTT. This gives the protein CASSRPQAGGTDTQYF.